The 26 T cell receptor beta chains presented below share a single source sample, sequenced in a study of T cell repertoires in cytomegalovirus infection. TCRdb analysed the reads with MiXCR anew, one entry per CDR3 protein. The profile shows around 570,000 distinct CDR3 sequences, almost 40% of them singletons. Their recognized antigens are unknown. Sequenced here: cultured PBMCs, sampled from culture after CMV antigen stimulation. The receptors here all came from a human donor in good health (CMV status not recorded). Some clones in this sample may be carry-over from other donors' samples.

This clonotype came up a few times. This chain joins TRBV12-3 or TRBV12-4 and TRBJ1-3, with D hard to call. The V end lost 3 bases, the J end lost 0 bases, and 12 bases lay between the germline ends. This CDR3 contains 16 residues. The CDR3 DNA reads as TGTGCCAGCAGTTTTTTTGCTGGGTCCTCTGGAAACACCATATATTTT. The encoded protein is CASSFFAGSSGNTIYF.

The chain combines TRBV4-3 with TRBJ2-5; D gene uncertain. The CDR3 spans 14 residues. Germline V gene data show CDR1 as LGHNA and CDR2 as YSLEER. V shed 0 bases and J shed 7 bases, with 12 bases lying between them. CDR3 nucleotides: TGCGCCAGCAGCCAAGATTTGCCTCTGGGGACCCAGTACTTC. It translates to CASSQDLPLGTQYF.

This clonotype was found a few times. The chain recombines TRBV12-3 or TRBV12-4 with TRBJ2-1, with D tentatively TRBD2 (7 bases). There are 15 residues in the CDR3. Trimming left V 1 base short and J 7 bases short, with 14 bases between. The DNA for the CDR3 is TGTGCCAGCAGTTTAGTGGGAGGGGGTCTGAATGAGCAGTTCTTC. This codes for CASSLVGGGLNEQFF.

As to this clonotype: The CDR3 carries no conserved terminal phenylalanine or tryptophan, so it likely arises from a read error. J is TRBJ2-3 and V is TRBV6-1; TRBD2 aligns across 14 bases. The germline V gene encodes CDR1 MNHNS and CDR2 SASEGT. V lost 5 bases to trimming and J lost 3 bases; unmatched junction nucleotides: 10. The CDR3 is 18 residues long. The CDR3 protein is CASSSTSGGALVTDTQYL. In nucleotides, the CDR3 is TGTGCCAGCAGTTCGACTAGCGGGGGGGCCTTAGTGACAGATACGCAGTATTTA.

This clonotype was counted between two and nine times. Here the CDR3 DNA reads TGTGCCAGCAGCGCTTCGGCAGCGGGGAAAGAGACCCAGTACTTC. Its translation: CASSASAAGKETQYF. The chain links TRBV6-5 to TRBJ2-5; 7 bases align to TRBD2. In germline, CDR1 is MNHEY, CDR2 SVGAGI. V lost 6 bases and J lost 3; bases outside the gene matches: 10. CDR3 length equals 15 residues.

This clonotype was picked up one time. The rearrangement joins TRBV4-1 to TRBJ2-3; D is ambiguous. Germline V gene lookup returns CDR1 MGHRA and CDR2 YSYEKL. The CDR3 has 18 amino acids. The V gene lost 1 base and the J gene lost 2 bases, with 19 bases spanning the gap. The CDR3 region has the DNA TGCGCCAGCAGCCAAGCTCCCCCAGCAGGAGACTTCACAGATACGCAGTATTTT. The encoded protein is CASSQAPPAGDFTDTQYF.

The chain recombines TRBV7-9 with TRBJ2-5; D is unclear. Deletions cut 2 bases from V and 6 bases from J, with 16 bases between. In germline, CDR1 is SEHNR, CDR2 FQNEAQ (reference sequence). The CDR3 loop spans 15 amino acids. This CDR3 reads CASSLLTVGGQTQYF. The CDR3, as DNA: TGTGCCAGCAGCTTACTGACCGTGGGTGGGCAGACCCAGTACTTC. Together with reference TRBV7-9 and TRBJ2-5, the CDR3 gives the full variable domain: DTGVSQNPRHKITKRGQNVTFRCDPISEHNRLYWYRQTLGQGPEFLTYFQNEAQLEKSRLLSDRFSAERPKGSFSTLEIQRTEQGDSAMYLCASSLLTVGGQTQYFGPGTRLLVL.

The V call is TRBV7-2, the J call TRBJ2-5; 11 nucleotides align to TRBD2. The CDR3 runs to 15 residues. V was pared by 6 bases and J by 2 bases, with 5 bases of the junction left unmatched. Germline V gene lookup returns CDR1 SGHTA and CDR2 FQGNSA. The CDR3 bases are TGTGCCAGCAGGAACCGACTAGCGGGACAAGAGACCCAGTACTTC. Amino acid sequence: CASRNRLAGQETQYF.

The chain employs TRBV2 and TRBJ2-5; no clear D gene. There are 13 residues in the CDR3. Germline CDR1 and CDR2: SNHLY and FYNNEI. V lost 4 bases and J 7 bases, leaving 13 bases between the germline ends. CDR3 residues: CASSGETVLTQYF. In DNA form, the CDR3 reads TGTGCCAGCAGTGGTGAGACCGTCCTGACCCAGTACTTC.

This sequence joins TRBV7-8 and TRBJ1-3; D unclear. Germline V gene data show CDR1 as SGHVS and CDR2 as FQNEAQ. Trimming removed 4 bases at V and 0 bases at J, with 10 bases between. The CDR3 consists of 15 residues. The CDR3 nucleotides read TGTGCCAGCAGCTCTAGTACTCTCTCTGGAAACACCATATATTTT. Its translation is CASSSSTLSGNTIYF.

The chain combines TRBV29-1 with TRBJ2-7; D uncertain. CDR1 and CDR2 (germline): SQVTM, ANQGSEA. This CDR3 spans 12 amino acids. Between the trimmed V and J ends, which lost 6 bases and 1 base, there was a span of 10 bases. CDR3 sequence reads: CSVSRGSYEQYF. The CDR3 DNA reads TGCAGCGTATCCAGAGGTTCCTACGAGCAGTACTTC.

This sequence joins TRBV9 and TRBJ1-4; 7 positions match TRBD1. Germline values: CDR1 SGDLS, CDR2 YYNGEE. This CDR3 region has 16 residues. V shed 2 bases and J 4 bases; nucleotides not matched to a gene: 8. The chain's CDR3 is CASSVASGTDNEKLFF. CDR3 coding DNA: TGTGCCAGCAGCGTCGCATCCGGGACAGATAATGAAAAACTGTTTTTT.

This clonotype was counted at least ten times. The rearrangement links TRBV7-2 to TRBJ2-3; no clear D. The CDR3 is 14 residues long. CDR1 and CDR2 from the germline V gene are SGHTA and FQGNSA. The V and J ends lost 1 base and 1 base respectively, with 6 bases between them. The CDR3 nucleotides are TGTGCCAGCAGCTTAGTTGGCCGCACAGATACGCAGTATTTT. Translated, it gives CASSLVGRTDTQYF. Complete variable domain (other parts from reference TRBV7-2 and TRBJ2-3): GAGVSQSPSNKVTEKGKDVELRCDPISGHTALYWYRQSLGQGLEFLIYFQGNSAPDKSGLPSDRFSAERTGGSVSTLTIQRTQQEDSAVYLCASSLVGRTDTQYFGPGTRLTVL.

V and J are TRBV25-1 and TRBJ2-2; the D is unclear. V was clipped by 5 bases and J by 6 bases, with 4 bases between them. Germline assignment: CDR1 MGHDK and CDR2 SYGVNS. The CDR3 extends over 11 amino acids. DNA of the CDR3: TGTGCCAGCAGTAACTCCGGGGAGCTGTTTTTT. Its translation: CASSNSGELFF.

V and J are TRBV12-3 or TRBV12-4 and TRBJ1-2; a possible D gene is TRBD1 (5 bases). The CDR3 spans 13 residues. The V end was cut by 4 bases, the J end by 7 bases, with 13 bases between. As DNA, the CDR3 is TGTGCCAGCAGTTCCACTCCGGGGGGTGGCTACACCTTC. Protein sequence: CASSSTPGGGYTF.

The rearrangement joins TRBV4-3 to TRBJ2-3, with D hard to call. The CDR3 sequence is 13 residues long. Germline V gives CDR1 LGHNA, CDR2 YSLEER. The germline V and J ends were trimmed by 6 bases and 0 bases, with 7 bases remaining between them. In DNA form, the CDR3 reads TGCGCCAGCAGGGATCCGAGCACAGATACGCAGTATTTT. Protein product: CASRDPSTDTQYF.

This clonotype was seen only a few times. The rearrangement links TRBV7-9 to TRBJ2-5, with a weak D call TRBD1 (5 bases). From germline, CDR1 is SEHNR and CDR2 FQNEAQ (reference sequence). V lost 5 bases, J lost 3 bases, and 10 bases lay in between. The CDR3 is made up of 13 amino acids. DNA for the CDR3: TGTGCCAGCAGCCCAAGGACAAAAGAGACCCAGTACTTC. Translation gives CASSPRTKETQYF. Supplemented by reference TRBV7-9 and TRBJ2-5, the full variable domain reads DTGVSQNPRHKITKRGQNVTFRCDPISEHNRLYWYRQTLGQGPEFLTYFQNEAQLEKSRLLSDRFSAERPKGSFSTLEIQRTEQGDSAMYLCASSPRTKETQYFGPGTRLLVL.

The sample holds a few counts of this clonotype. The J gene is TRBJ2-5, the V gene TRBV4-2; 11 positions match TRBD2. V lost 1 base, J lost 2 bases, and 6 bases stayed unmatched. The CDR3 consists of 17 residues. CDR1 LGHNA and CDR2 YNFKEQ come from the germline V gene. CDR3 sequence: CASSQGPTSGGQETQYF. DNA for the CDR3: TGTGCCAGCAGCCAAGGCCCAACTAGCGGGGGACAAGAGACCCAGTACTTC.

This chain links TRBV20-1 with TRBJ1-5; TRBD1 aligns across 7 bases. This CDR3 is 15 amino acids long. Germline CDR1 is DFQATT and CDR2 is SNEGSKA (reference sequence). V lost 1 base, J lost 1 base, and 4 bases stayed unmatched. The chain's CDR3 is CSARVRTGSNQPQHF. The CDR3 DNA reads as TGCAGTGCTAGAGTCAGGACAGGAAGCAATCAGCCCCAGCATTTT.

This clonotype has more than one count but fewer than ten. This chain connects TRBV7-6 to TRBJ2-5; TRBD2 aligns across 7 bases. The V and J ends lost 7 bases and 7 bases, in that order; junction bases with no gene match: 6. The CDR3 runs to 12 residues. Germline CDR1 is SGHVS and CDR2 is FNYEAQ. CDR3 sequence: CASTPWGGTQYF. The CDR3 region has the DNA TGTGCCAGCACCCCCTGGGGGGGGACCCAGTACTTC.

CDR3 loop: CASRSGTGDTGELFF. The CDR3 bases are TGTGCCAGCAGGTCCGGGACAGGGGACACCGGGGAGCTGTTTTTT. V usage is TRBV7-4 and J usage is TRBJ2-2; TRBD1 aligns across 10 bases. The CDR3 consists of 15 residues. Trimming at V came to 6 bases and at J to 3 bases, leaving 4 bases not matched to a gene. Looked up from germline, CDR1 is SGHVT and CDR2 is SQSDAQ.

This clonotype was detected only once. The chain has TRBV9 and TRBJ1-1; D is possibly TRBD1 (5 bases). CDR3 length: 15 residues. V was cut by 0 bases and J by 1 base, with 10 bases left in between. Germline V gene data show CDR1 as SGDLS and CDR2 as YYNGEE. The CDR3 reads CASSVEAGRNTEAFF. CDR3 in DNA: TGTGCCAGCAGCGTAGAGGCAGGGAGGAACACTGAAGCTTTCTTT.

The V gene is TRBV20-1, the J gene TRBJ2-2; possible D gene TRBD2, 6 bases. Trimming removed 1 base from V and 5 bases from J, with 20 bases in between. Germline V gives CDR1 DFQATT, CDR2 SNEGSKA (reference sequence). The CDR3 runs 17 residues. CDR3 loop: CSARAVGAGRSTGELFF. CDR3 bases: TGCAGTGCTAGAGCGGTGGGTGCAGGGAGGAGTACCGGGGAGCTGTTTTTT.

Of note for this clonotype: This sequence may be a read error, since a much larger clone differs from it by one base. This is likely a read error, given that the CDR3 carries no conserved phenylalanine or tryptophan at its end. This chain uses TRBV29-1 with TRBJ2-7, with a possible D match to TRBD1 (6 bases). The CDR3 runs to 13 residues. Trimming left V 4 bases short and J 6 bases short, with 16 bases between. Looked up from germline, CDR1 is SQVTM and CDR2 is ANQGSEA. This CDR3 reads CSVGNSQGSEQYL. The DNA for the CDR3 is TGCAGCGTTGGGAACAGTCAGGGGTCCGAGCAGTACCTC.

The rearrangement uses TRBV7-9 and TRBJ2-1, with D uncertain. V dropped 0 bases and J dropped 8 bases, with 8 bases sitting between them. Germline V gene data show CDR1 as SEHNR and CDR2 as FQNEAQ (reference sequence). The CDR3 contains 13 residues. The CDR3 DNA sequence: TGTGCCAGCAGCTTAGCGGTTCAATATGAGCAGTTCTTC. Translating it yields CASSLAVQYEQFF. The whole variable domain, remainder taken from reference TRBV7-9 and TRBJ2-1, is DTGVSQNPRHKITKRGQNVTFRCDPISEHNRLYWYRQTLGQGPEFLTYFQNEAQLEKSRLLSDRFSAERPKGSFSTLEIQRTEQGDSAMYLCASSLAVQYEQFFGPGTRLTVL.

This clonotype has only a few counts. This chain joins TRBV7-2 and TRBJ2-1, with TRBD2 matching 7 bases. Trimming took 7 bases from V and 0 from J; bases not matched to a gene: 12. This CDR3 contains 17 residues. Germline CDR1 reads SGHTA; CDR2 reads FQGNSA. For the CDR3, the DNA is TGTGCCAGCATCCAAGGGCCGGGGACTACCTCCTACAATGAGCAGTTCTTC. Encoded protein: CASIQGPGTTSYNEQFF.